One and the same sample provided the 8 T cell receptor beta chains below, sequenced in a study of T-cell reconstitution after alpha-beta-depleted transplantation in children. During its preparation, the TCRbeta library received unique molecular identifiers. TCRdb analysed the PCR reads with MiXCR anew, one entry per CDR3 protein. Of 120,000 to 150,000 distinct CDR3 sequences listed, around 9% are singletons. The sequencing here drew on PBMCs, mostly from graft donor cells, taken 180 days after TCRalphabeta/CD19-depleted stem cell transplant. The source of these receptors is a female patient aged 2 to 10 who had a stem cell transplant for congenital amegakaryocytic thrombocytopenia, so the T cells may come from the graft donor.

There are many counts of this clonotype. The CDR3: CSASRDRGGYEQYF. For the CDR3, the DNA is TGCAGTGCTTCCCGGGACAGGGGGGGCTACGAGCAGTACTTC. This rearrangement joins TRBV20-1 to TRBJ2-7; 11 bases map to TRBD1. The CDR3 runs 14 residues. After removal of 5 bases from V and 3 bases from J, the junction contained 6 bases not matched to a gene. Looked up from germline, CDR1 is DFQATT and CDR2 is SNEGSKA (reference sequence).

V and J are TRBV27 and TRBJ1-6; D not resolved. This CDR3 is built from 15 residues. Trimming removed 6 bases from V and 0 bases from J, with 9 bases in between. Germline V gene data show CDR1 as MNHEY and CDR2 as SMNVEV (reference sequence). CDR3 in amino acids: CASSRKSSYNSPLHF. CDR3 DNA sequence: TGTGCCAGCAGCCGGAAGAGCTCCTATAATTCACCCCTCCACTTT.

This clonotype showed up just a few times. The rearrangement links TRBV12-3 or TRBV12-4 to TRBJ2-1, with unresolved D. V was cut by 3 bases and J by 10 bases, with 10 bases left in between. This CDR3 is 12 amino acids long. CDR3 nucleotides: TGTGCCAGCAGTTTGATGGGATGGGAGCAGTTCTTC. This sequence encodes CASSLMGWEQFF.

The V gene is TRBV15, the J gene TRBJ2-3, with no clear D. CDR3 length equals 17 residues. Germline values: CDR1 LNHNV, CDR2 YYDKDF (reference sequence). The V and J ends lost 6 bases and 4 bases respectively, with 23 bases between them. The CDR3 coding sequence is TGTGCCACCAGAACTGAGAATGCCGGAACCTTTGCAGATACGCAGTATTTT. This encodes CATRTENAGTFADTQYF.

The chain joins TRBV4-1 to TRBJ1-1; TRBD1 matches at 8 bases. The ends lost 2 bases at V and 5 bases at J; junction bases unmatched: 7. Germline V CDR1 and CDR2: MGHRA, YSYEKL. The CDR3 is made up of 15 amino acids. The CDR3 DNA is TGCGCCAGCAGCCAACAGGACAGGGCTTTGACTGAAGCTTTCTTT. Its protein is CASSQQDRALTEAFF.

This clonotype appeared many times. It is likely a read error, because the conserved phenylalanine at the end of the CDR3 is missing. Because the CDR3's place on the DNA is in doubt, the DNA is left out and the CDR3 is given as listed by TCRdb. The CDR3 protein is CASSGRPPHPKNG. This sequence joins TRBV9 and TRBJ2-7; TRBD2 is the table's D call and was not checked against the DNA. CDR1 is SGDLS and CDR2 is YYNGEE in the germline V gene. The CDR3 is 13 amino acids long, termini counted.

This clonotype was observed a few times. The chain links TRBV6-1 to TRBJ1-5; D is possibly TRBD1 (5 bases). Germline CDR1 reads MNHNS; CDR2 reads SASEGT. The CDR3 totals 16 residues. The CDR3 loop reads CATSPVPGTSNQPQHF. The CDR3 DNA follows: TGTGCTACCAGCCCGGTCCCGGGGACGAGCAATCAGCCCCAGCATTTT.

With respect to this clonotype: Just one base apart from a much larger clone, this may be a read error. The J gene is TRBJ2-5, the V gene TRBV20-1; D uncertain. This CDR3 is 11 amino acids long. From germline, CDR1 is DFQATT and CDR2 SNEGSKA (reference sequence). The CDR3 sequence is CCATEKETQYF. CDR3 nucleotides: TGCTGTGCTACGGAAAAAGAGACCCAGTACTTC.